The T cell receptor beta chain under discussion was sequenced for a study of immune heterogeneity within non-small cell lung tumors. As template, the study used bulk tumor genomic DNA at roughly 600 ng per sample. Several biopsies per primary tumor, spaced far apart, were taken during surgery. Samples came from untreated patients having curative surgery for newly diagnosed non-small cell lung cancer. V lost 0 bases, J lost 5 bases, and 27 bases lay in between. CDR1 and CDR2 from the germline V gene are SGHRS and YFSETQ. The CDR3 covers 19 residues. Multiplex PCR with 32 V and 13 J primers amplified TCR beta CDR3. Each CDR3 protein gets one entry after TCRdb re-called the multiplex PCR reads with MiXCR. The data show 22,000 or so distinct CDR3 sequences, about 26% seen once. Regarding the study as a whole: While identical dominant CDR3 beta clonotypes recurred across tumor sites within a patient, high-frequency clones unique to individual sites also appeared.

This clonotype was counted at least ten times. Its specificity is unknown. Input material: lung tumor tissue. The source of this sequence is a man aged 35 to 55 with non-small cell lung cancer. J is TRBJ2-7 and V is TRBV5-1; a weak D match, TRBD1 (5 bases). CDR3 loop: CASSLAAHTRTTGHNEQYF. CDR3 coding DNA: TGCGCCAGCAGCTTGGCCGCCCATACAAGAACCACAGGACATAACGAGCAGTACTTC.